These 30 T cell receptor beta chains came from one sample sequenced in a study of blood T cell repertoires in COVID-19. The protocol was immunoSEQ multiplex PCR, while the TCRdb copy is restricted to in-frame clones and leaves out a portion. The table has about 240,000 clones, around 87% seen once. Material for sequencing was PBMCs or T cells enriched from blood (not recorded which). Receptors originate from a woman aged 40 to 55 with acute COVID-19.

The DNA of the CDR3 is TGTGCCAGCAGCTTAAAGCCGGGGTGGGCCTACGAGCAGTACTTC. Its protein product is CASSLKPGWAYEQYF. V gene TRBV7-2 combines with J gene TRBJ2-7, with a weak D call TRBD2 (5 bases). From germline, CDR1 is SGHTA and CDR2 FQGNSA. Trimming shortened V by 2 bases and J by 2 bases, and 13 bases separated the two germline ends. The CDR3 consists of 15 residues.

The chain is built from TRBV19 and TRBJ2-1, with 14 positions matching TRBD2. Germline loops: CDR1 LNHDA, CDR2 SQIVND (reference sequence). The V gene end was trimmed by 4 bases and the J gene end by 3 bases; junction bases not matched to a gene: 11. The CDR3 is made up of 19 amino acids. In nucleotides, the CDR3 is TGTGCCAGTAGTACCCGACTAGCGGGAGGGCCAGGGGGCTACAATGAGCAGTTCTTC. Translation gives CASSTRLAGGPGGYNEQFF.

The V gene is TRBV29-1, the J gene TRBJ1-4, with 9 positions matching TRBD1. This CDR3 comprises 14 residues. The junction had 9 bases not matched to a gene; V was cut back by 6 bases and J by 7 bases. The V gene's germline CDR1 is SQVTM and CDR2 ANQGSEA. In DNA, the CDR3 is TGCAGCGTCACAGGGGGCGCAGGGGGTGAAAAACTGTTTTTT. Its protein product is CSVTGGAGGEKLFF.

The chain employs TRBV24-1 and TRBJ2-1; TRBD1 matches 10 bases. Per germline, CDR1 KGHDR and CDR2 SFDVKD. The CDR3 is 14 residues long. The trim removed 5 bases at V and 7 bases at J, leaving 4 bases unmatched. Here the CDR3 DNA reads TGTGCCACCAGTGGAAGGGACAGGGGTAATGAGCAGTTCTTC. This translates into CATSGRDRGNEQFF.

V and J are TRBV4-2 and TRBJ2-1, with 9 nucleotides matching TRBD2. The V and J ends lost 6 bases and 5 bases, in that order; junction bases with no gene match: 5. Looked up from germline, CDR1 is LGHNA and CDR2 is YNFKEQ. The CDR3 totals 14 residues. The CDR3 region is CASRSTSGNNEQFF. CDR3 DNA sequence: TGTGCCAGCAGGTCGACTAGCGGTAACAATGAGCAGTTCTTC.

The chain links TRBV11-3 to TRBJ2-1; 11 bases agree with TRBD2. The ends lost 5 bases at V and 5 bases at J; junction bases unmatched: 5. The CDR3 is 15 amino acids. Germline V lookup: CDR1 SGHNT, CDR2 YENEEA. The CDR3 loop reads CASSNLAGGNNEQFF. The DNA of the CDR3 is TGTGCCAGCAGCAACTTAGCGGGAGGGAACAATGAGCAGTTCTTC. The whole variable domain, remainder taken from reference TRBV11-3 and TRBJ2-1, is EAGVVQSPRYKIIEKKQPVAFWCNPISGHNTLYWYLQNLGQGPELLIRYENEEAVDDSQLPKDRFSAERLKGVDSTLKIQPAELGDSAVYLCASSNLAGGNNEQFFGPGTRLTVL.

This clone was observed once. The V gene is TRBV2, the J gene TRBJ2-1; D is undetermined. The germline gives CDR1 SNHLY, CDR2 FYNNEI. This CDR3 contains 14 residues. V was pared by 7 bases and J by 8 bases, with 18 bases between. The CDR3 sequence is CASNPQRILDEQFF. CDR3 sequence (DNA): TGTGCCAGCAATCCCCAGAGGATTCTGGATGAGCAGTTCTTC.

The chain has TRBV5-1 and TRBJ2-7; 10 bases agree with TRBD2. The length of the CDR3 is 18 residues. Per the germline V gene, CDR1 is SGHRS and CDR2 is YFSETQ. Germline trimming cut 1 base from V and 0 bases from J; bases unmatched to any gene: 10. CDR3 amino acids: CASSLSGTSDRSSYEQYF. The CDR3, as DNA: TGCGCCAGCAGCTTGTCCGGGACTAGCGACCGAAGCTCCTACGAGCAGTACTTC.

V is TRBV28 and J is TRBJ2-7; the D gene is possibly TRBD1 (6 bases). The germline CDR1 and CDR2 sequences are MDHEN and SYDVKM. The CDR3 consists of 14 residues. V dropped 4 bases and J dropped 3 bases, with 13 bases sitting between them. CDR3 nucleotide sequence: TGTGCCAGCAGTTCCCCGGACAGCTTCTACGAGCAGTACTTC. Protein product: CASSSPDSFYEQYF.

This clone appeared a few times. The chain carries TRBV12-3 or TRBV12-4 and TRBJ2-1; D uncertain. V shed 3 bases and J shed 8 bases, with 5 bases lying between them. The CDR3 is 11 residues long. The CDR3 region is CASSFSHEQFF. The CDR3 nucleotides read TGTGCCAGCAGTTTTAGCCATGAGCAGTTCTTC.

This clone was recorded a few times. This sequence joins TRBV28 and TRBJ2-1; TRBD2 aligns across 7 bases. The CDR3 totals 16 residues. CDR1 is MDHEN, CDR2 SYDVKM, per germline. V shed 3 bases, J shed 0 bases, and the junction held 5 bases outside the gene matches. CDR3 bases: TGTGCCAGCAGTTTTGGAGCGGGAAGCTCCTACAATGAGCAGTTCTTC. Protein: CASSFGAGSSYNEQFF.

The chain carries TRBV11-3 and TRBJ1-2; TRBD1 agrees at 7 bases. The CDR3 is made up of 14 amino acids. After removal of 5 bases from V and 4 bases from J, the junction contained 7 bases not matched to a gene. Germline CDR1 and CDR2: SGHNT and YENEEA. The CDR3 DNA is TGTGCCAGCAGCAACTCCGGGACAGTCTATGGCTACACCTTC. Protein sequence: CASSNSGTVYGYTF.

This clone was detected only a few times. V usage is TRBV11-2 and J usage is TRBJ2-7; 10 bases match TRBD2. V lost 5 bases and J lost 3; bases outside the gene matches: 16. CDR1 is SGHAT and CDR2 is FQNNGV in the germline V gene. The CDR3 is 18 residues long. The CDR3 region is CASSLGLAEGPPRYEQYF. In DNA, the CDR3 is TGTGCCAGCAGCCTCGGACTAGCGGAGGGCCCTCCTCGCTACGAGCAGTACTTC.

The rearrangement joins TRBV29-1 to TRBJ1-6, with 9 bases fitting TRBD1. Germline CDR1 and CDR2: SQVTM and ANQGSEA. The ends lost 4 bases at V and 7 bases at J; junction bases unmatched: 5. The CDR3 has 14 amino acids. The CDR3 region is CSVAFGQGNSPLHF. The CDR3, as DNA: TGCAGCGTTGCATTTGGACAGGGGAATTCACCCCTCCACTTT.

The chain is built from TRBV27 and TRBJ1-1, with TRBD1 identical over 8 bases. This CDR3 region has 15 residues. Germline lookup yields CDR1 MNHEY and CDR2 SMNVEV (reference sequence). V dropped 8 bases and J dropped 1; count of bases not matched to a gene: 9. Written as DNA, the CDR3 is TGTGCCAGCGGCAACCTCGGGACAGGGAACACTGAAGCTTTCTTT. Its protein product is CASGNLGTGNTEAFF.

This chain links TRBV6-2 or TRBV6-3 with TRBJ2-1; 9 bases are a match to TRBD2. The ends lost 1 base at V and 8 bases at J; junction bases unmatched: 6. The CDR3 has 15 residues. The V gene's germline CDR1 is MNHEY and CDR2 SVGEGT. The chain's CDR3 is CASSYLAGEYDEQFF. Here the CDR3 DNA reads TGTGCCAGCAGTTACTTAGCGGGAGAATACGATGAGCAGTTCTTC.

The chain recombines TRBV5-1 with TRBJ1-1, with 7 positions matching TRBD1. The CDR3 extends over 14 amino acids. The germline gives CDR1 SGHRS, CDR2 YFSETQ. Trimming took 4 bases from V and 4 from J; bases not matched to a gene: 7. CDR3 bases: TGCGCCAGCAGCGAGAACAGGGGACTCACTGAAGCTTTCTTT. Translated: CASSENRGLTEAFF.

The chain uses TRBV25-1 and TRBJ2-1; TRBD2 matches 10 bases. Germline loops: CDR1 MGHDK, CDR2 SYGVNS. J was trimmed by 0 bases and V by 7 bases; bases with no gene match: 12. The CDR3 totals 18 residues. CDR3 DNA: TGTGCCAGCACCATGACGCTTTCTAGCGGGAGCTCCTACAATGAGCAGTTCTTC. Amino acids: CASTMTLSSGSSYNEQFF.

The chain joins TRBV12-3 or TRBV12-4 to TRBJ2-7, with D unresolved. The V and J ends lost 5 bases and 4 bases respectively, with 6 bases between them. The CDR3 sequence is 11 residues long. CDR3 in amino acids: CASSRQYEQYF. In nucleotides, the CDR3 is TGTGCCAGCAGTCGACAATACGAGCAGTACTTC.

The chain recombines TRBV6-5 with TRBJ1-1, with 7 nucleotides matching TRBD1. Germline assignment: CDR1 MNHEY and CDR2 SVGAGI. Trimming removed 6 bases from V and 4 bases from J; junction bases left unmatched: 5. The CDR3 has 13 amino acids. This CDR3 reads CASSATGSTEAFF. The CDR3 DNA reads TGTGCCAGCAGCGCGACAGGGTCCACTGAAGCTTTCTTT.

The chain joins TRBV5-1 to TRBJ2-5, with 7 bases matching TRBD2. The germline CDR1 and CDR2 sequences are SGHRS and YFSETQ. This CDR3 spans 15 amino acids. J lost 6 bases, V lost 1 base, and 9 bases had no gene match. CDR3 nucleotide sequence: TGCGCCAGCAGCTTGCGGGAGGTGGGTGACCAGACCCAGTACTTC. It encodes CASSLREVGDQTQYF.

The chain combines TRBV9 with TRBJ2-1, with D unclear. The CDR3 runs to 13 residues. V was cut by 5 bases and J by 12 bases, with 18 bases left in between. CDR1 and CDR2 (germline): SGDLS, YYNGEE. The CDR3 reads CASSKELGTGQFF. The DNA of the CDR3 is TGTGCCAGCAGTAAAGAGTTAGGAACGGGGCAGTTCTTC. Full variable domain (remainder filled in from reference TRBV9 and TRBJ2-1): DSGVTQTPKHLITATGQRVTLRCSPRSGDLSVYWYQQSLDQGLQFLIQYYNGEERAKGNILERFSAQQFPDLHSELNLSSLELGDSALYFCASSKELGTGQFFGPGTRLTVL.

The V and J genes are TRBV5-1 and TRBJ2-3; D unresolved. Trimming pared 0 bases from V and 4 bases from J, leaving 9 bases between. CDR3 length: 14 amino acids. Germline loops: CDR1 SGHRS, CDR2 YFSETQ. CDR3 protein: CASSLALPADTQYF. CDR3 nucleotide sequence: TGCGCCAGCAGCTTGGCCCTCCCGGCAGATACGCAGTATTTT.

The V call is TRBV27, the J call TRBJ2-1; weak D call: TRBD2 (5 bases). Trimming cost V 0 bases and J 10 bases, with 16 bases left between them. This CDR3 is built from 15 residues. Germline lookup yields CDR1 MNHEY and CDR2 SMNVEV (reference sequence). CDR3 amino acids: CASSLSSPDLGEQFF. In DNA, the CDR3 is TGTGCCAGCAGTTTATCGTCTCCGGACTTAGGAGAGCAGTTCTTC.

This chain connects TRBV4-2 to TRBJ2-7, with D perhaps matching TRBD1 (6 bases). V gave up 1 base and J gave up 2 bases, with 12 bases separating them. Germline loops: CDR1 LGHNA, CDR2 YNFKEQ. The CDR3 is 15 residues long. CDR3 loop: CASSQVGKGAYEQYF. CDR3 nucleotide sequence: TGTGCCAGCAGCCAAGTTGGCAAGGGGGCCTACGAGCAGTACTTC.

Only one count was recorded for this clone. The V and J genes are TRBV4-1 and TRBJ2-3, with 7 bases matching TRBD2. The CDR3 is 17 residues long. Unmatched junction bases numbered 10, after V lost 4 bases and J lost 0 bases. Looked up from germline, CDR1 is MGHRA and CDR2 is YSYEKL. The CDR3 sequence is CASSLLGREWSTDTQYF. Written as DNA, the CDR3 is TGCGCCAGCAGCCTATTAGGGCGGGAGTGGAGCACAGATACGCAGTATTTT.

The CDR3 nucleotides are TGTGCCAGCAGCTTATTAGCGGGAGGGTCCACAGATACGCAGTATTTT. It encodes CASSLLAGGSTDTQYF. This chain uses TRBV7-6 with TRBJ2-3, with 11 positions matching TRBD2. CDR3 size: 16 residues. Germline V gene data show CDR1 as SGHVS and CDR2 as FNYEAQ. V lost 2 bases and J lost 2; bases outside the gene matches: 3. The whole variable domain, filled in from reference TRBV7-6 and TRBJ2-3, reads GAGVSQSPRYKVTKRGQDVALRCDPISGHVSLYWYRQALGQGPEFLTYFNYEAQQDKSGLPNDRFSAERPEGSISTLTIQRTEQRDSAMYRCASSLLAGGSTDTQYFGPGTRLTVL.

This clone was seen a single time. CDR3 loop: CASRGRQRNSNQPQHF. The CDR3 region has the DNA TGTGCCAGTAGGGGGAGACAAAGAAATAGCAATCAGCCCCAGCATTTT. This chain connects TRBV19 to TRBJ1-5; unclear D gene. Germline values: CDR1 LNHDA, CDR2 SQIVND (reference sequence). V gave up 6 bases and J gave up 0 bases, with 15 bases separating them. The CDR3 has 16 residues.

This chain uses TRBV15 with TRBJ2-7; 15 bases agree with TRBD2. With 1 base clipped from V and 7 bases from J, the junction kept 11 bases outside the gene matches. The CDR3 loop spans 18 amino acids. Looked up from germline, CDR1 is LNHNV and CDR2 is YYDKDF (reference sequence). This CDR3 is CATSRAPGLAGGGGEQYF. DNA for the CDR3: TGTGCCACCAGCAGAGCCCCGGGACTAGCGGGAGGAGGAGGTGAGCAGTACTTC.

This clone occurred a few times. V usage is TRBV30 and J usage is TRBJ1-6; no clear D gene. The CDR3 sequence is 15 residues long. Germline CDR1 is GTSNPN and CDR2 is SVGIG (reference sequence). V was pared by 7 bases and J by 0 bases, with 13 bases between. CDR3 sequence (DNA): TGTGCCTATGAGTCATCAGGCTCCTATAATTCACCCCTCCACTTT. Amino acid sequence: CAYESSGSYNSPLHF.